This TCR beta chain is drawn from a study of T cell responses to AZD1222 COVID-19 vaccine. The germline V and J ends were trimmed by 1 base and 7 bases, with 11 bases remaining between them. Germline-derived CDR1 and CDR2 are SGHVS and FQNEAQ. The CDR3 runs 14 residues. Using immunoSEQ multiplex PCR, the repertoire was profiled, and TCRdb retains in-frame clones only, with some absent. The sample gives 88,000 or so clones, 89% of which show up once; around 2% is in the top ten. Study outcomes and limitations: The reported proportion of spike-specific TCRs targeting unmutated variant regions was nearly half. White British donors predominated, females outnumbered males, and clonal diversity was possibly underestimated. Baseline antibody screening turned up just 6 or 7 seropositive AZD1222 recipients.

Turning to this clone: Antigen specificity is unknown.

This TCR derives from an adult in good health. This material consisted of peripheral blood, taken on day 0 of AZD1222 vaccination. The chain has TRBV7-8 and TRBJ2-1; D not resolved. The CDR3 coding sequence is TGTGCCAGCAGCTTAGTAGTTTCTGGGAATGAGCAGTTCTTC. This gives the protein CASSLVVSGNEQFF.